This TCR beta chain was identified during a study of OX40 agonist ivuxolimab in advanced cancers. About the study: An agonistic anti-OX40 (CD134) antibody, ivuxolimab, was used to treat the patients. Every 2 weeks, patients got intravenous ivuxolimab at one of six dose levels (0.01-10 mg/kg). General study results and limits: In general, CD8+ T cells held more expanded clones than CD4+ did, on average. At 0.1 to 3.0 mg/kg and by week 6, clonal expansion occurred in CD4+ and CD8+ blood T cells.

Note on this clone: Its antigen is unknown.

Germline V lookup: CDR1 SGHTA, CDR2 FQGNSA. V shed 4 bases and J shed 1 base, with 3 bases lying between them. The CDR3 is 12 amino acids. Assay: immunoSEQ multiplex PCR; the TCRdb copy retains only in-frame clones and omits some. The sample includes approximately 77,000 clones, around 94% of them seen just once. This TCR derives from an adult with an advanced solid tumor such as melanoma, head and neck, liver or kidney cancer. The material was CD4+ or CD8+ T cells sorted from blood, obtained in a trial of the OX40 agonist ivuxolimab. V and J are TRBV7-2 and TRBJ2-3, with D unresolved. The CDR3 loop is CASSSRTDTQYF. The DNA for the CDR3 is TGTGCCAGCAGCTCCCGCACAGATACGCAGTATTTT.